Each of the 4 T cell receptor beta chains below was sequenced from the same sample in a study of persistence of HIV-infected CD4 T cells. The immunoSEQ assay was version 4, run in survey mode. The method was immunoSEQ multiplex PCR; TCRdb's version includes in-frame clones alone and lacks a portion of them. The top ten clones hold 7% to 10% of a sample with more than 15,000 clones, approximately 65% of them seen once. Cells were stimulated with CMV-infected fibroblast lysates at roughly 9.1 ug/mL. Sorting of responding CD4+ T cells relied on upregulated CD40 ligand together with CD69. For these receptors, no antigen is known. The source was CD4+ T cells sorted from PBMCs after roughly 18-hour stimulation, collected from a patient who received antiretroviral therapy. Receptor source: an adult woman with HIV who was CMV-seropositive.

Remarks on this clone: The same CDR3 is also encoded by other DNA sequences in this sample. The rearrangement links TRBV2 to TRBJ2-7; 7 bases map to TRBD2. Looked up from germline, CDR1 is SNHLY and CDR2 is FYNNEI. The CDR3 consists of 13 residues. V shed 5 bases and J 2 bases; nucleotides not matched to a gene: 3. CDR3 sequence: CASSRTSPYEQYV. CDR3 bases: TGTGCCAGCAGTAGGACTAGTCCCTACGAGCAGTACGTC.

This clone was seen a handful of times. CDR3 in DNA: TGCGCCAGCAGCTTGGCAGGGGCTACTGAAGCTTTCTTT. It yields the protein CASSLAGATEAFF. The chain employs TRBV5-1 and TRBJ1-1; perhaps TRBD1 as D (6 bases). V was cut by 0 bases and J by 5 bases, with 8 bases left in between. Per the germline V gene, CDR1 is SGHRS and CDR2 is YFSETQ. This CDR3 has 13 amino acids.

V usage is TRBV19 and J usage is TRBJ1-1; 10 positions match TRBD1. The CDR3 is made up of 19 amino acids. Looked up from germline, CDR1 is LNHDA and CDR2 is SQIVND (reference sequence). Germline trimming cut 7 bases from V and 0 bases from J; bases unmatched to any gene: 17. The CDR3 loop is CASKILKWDRGFMNTEAFF. For the CDR3, the DNA is TGTGCCAGTAAAATCCTCAAGTGGGACAGGGGCTTCATGAACACTGAAGCTTTCTTT.

The chain couples TRBV5-1 to TRBJ2-5; 14 bases match TRBD2. Trimming cost V 3 bases and J 1 base; bases outside gene matches: 2. Germline CDR1 reads SGHRS; CDR2 reads YFSETQ. CDR3 length: 16 amino acids. The CDR3 is CASSWGLAGAQETQYF. The CDR3 DNA sequence: TGCGCCAGCAGCTGGGGACTAGCGGGGGCCCAAGAGACCCAGTACTTC.